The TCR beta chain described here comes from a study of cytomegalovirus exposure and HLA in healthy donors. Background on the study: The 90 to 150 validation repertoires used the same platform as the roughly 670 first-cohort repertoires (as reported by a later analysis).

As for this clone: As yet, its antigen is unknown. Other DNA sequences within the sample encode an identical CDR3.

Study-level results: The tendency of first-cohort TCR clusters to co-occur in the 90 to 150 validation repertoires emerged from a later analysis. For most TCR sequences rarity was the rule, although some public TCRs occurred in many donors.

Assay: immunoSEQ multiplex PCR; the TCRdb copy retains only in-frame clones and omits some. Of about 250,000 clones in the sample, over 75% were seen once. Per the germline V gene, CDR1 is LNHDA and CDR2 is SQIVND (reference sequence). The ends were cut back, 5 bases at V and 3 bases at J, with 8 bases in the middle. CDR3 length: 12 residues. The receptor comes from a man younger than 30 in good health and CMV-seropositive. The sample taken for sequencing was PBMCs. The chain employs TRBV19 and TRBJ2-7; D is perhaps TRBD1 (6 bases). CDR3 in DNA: TGTGCCAGTAGTCCACAGGGCTACGAGCAGTACTTC. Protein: CASSPQGYEQYF.